One and the same sample provided the 28 T cell receptor beta chains below, sequenced in a study of control samples from healthy donors and cancer patients. Assay: immunoSEQ multiplex PCR; the TCRdb copy retains only in-frame clones and omits some. The sample lists some 120,000 clones, more than 75% occurring once. The sequenced sample consisted of blood. These receptors were collected from a woman in her 70s in good health.

The chain is built from TRBV6-5 and TRBJ2-7; D gene ambiguous. Germline CDR1 and CDR2: MNHEY and SVGAGI. Between the trimmed V and J ends, which lost 5 bases and 3 bases, there was a span of 5 bases. The CDR3 extends over 11 amino acids. The CDR3 reads CASSRYYEQYF. The CDR3 region has the DNA TGTGCCAGCAGTCGGTACTACGAGCAGTACTTC.

The CDR3 DNA reads as TGTGCCAGCAGTGAAGCAACCGGGGGGCCGGGGCTAGGGTACGAGCAGTACTTC. This codes for CASSEATGGPGLGYEQYF. The chain is built from TRBV6-1 and TRBJ2-7, with a tentative D call TRBD2 (7 bases). Trimming stripped 0 bases from V and 4 bases from J, with 22 bases between. Germline CDR1 and CDR2: MNHNS and SASEGT. CDR3 length equals 18 residues.

The chain recombines TRBV6-5 with TRBJ2-5, with TRBD1 matching 8 bases. V shed 7 bases, J shed 4 bases, and the junction held 2 bases outside the gene matches. CDR1 is MNHEY and CDR2 is SVGAGI in the germline V gene. This CDR3 region has 12 residues. The CDR3 loop is CASTTGGETQYF. The CDR3, as DNA: TGTGCCAGCACTACAGGGGGAGAGACCCAGTACTTC.

The V gene is TRBV7-3, the J gene TRBJ1-2; no clear D gene. The germline gives CDR1 SGHTA, CDR2 FQGTGA. Trimming took 0 bases from V and 6 from J, leaving 8 bases between them. CDR3 size: 13 residues. The CDR3 nucleotides are TGTGCCAGCAGCTTAACGCGCAAGGATGGCTACACCTTC. Its protein is CASSLTRKDGYTF. Variable domain in full (rest from reference TRBV7-3 and TRBJ1-2): GAGVSQTPSNKVTEKGKYVELRCDPISGHTALYWYRQSLGQGPEFLIYFQGTGAADDSGLPNDRFFAVRPEGSVSTLKIQRTERGDSAVYLCASSLTRKDGYTFGSGTRLTVV.

This clone was seen only once. The CDR3 DNA reads as TGTGCCAGCAGCTTAGTGGCTAGCGGGGGCCCGACCTACGAGCAGTACTTC. Its protein is CASSLVASGGPTYEQYF. The chain uses TRBV7-2 and TRBJ2-7, with TRBD2 matching 10 bases. V gave up 1 base and J gave up 2 bases; unmatched junction bases: 8. CDR1 and CDR2 (germline): SGHTA, FQGNSA. The CDR3 consists of 17 residues.

This chain uses TRBV10-3 with TRBJ2-5, with 9 positions matching TRBD1. Per the germline V gene, CDR1 is ENHRY and CDR2 is SYGVKD. The CDR3 has 14 residues. V shed 6 bases and J 5 bases; nucleotides not matched to a gene: 7. The CDR3, as DNA: TGTGCCATCAGGGAACAGGGGGCGGATGAGACCCAGTACTTC. Protein sequence: CAIREQGADETQYF.

The CDR3 region has the DNA TGTGCCAGCAGCCAAGACCTGGGGACCTACGAGCAGTACTTC. Protein product: CASSQDLGTYEQYF. The chain is built from TRBV3-1 (or the pseudogene TRBV3-2) and TRBJ2-7, with D hard to call. The CDR3 covers 14 residues. From germline, CDR1 is LGHDT and CDR2 YNNKEL (reference sequence). Trimming cost V 0 bases and J 2 bases, with 8 bases left between them.

This chain links TRBV3-1 (or the pseudogene TRBV3-2) with TRBJ2-3; TRBD1 matches 7 bases. The length of the CDR3 is 16 residues. Germline CDR1 is LGHDT and CDR2 is YNNKEL (reference sequence). The J segment lost 2 bases and the V segment lost 1 base, leaving 6 bases of the junction unmatched. The CDR3 here is CASSQVSTGITDTQYF. CDR3 nucleotide sequence: TGTGCCAGCAGCCAAGTGTCGACAGGGATCACAGATACGCAGTATTTT.

The chain uses TRBV2 and TRBJ2-1; D is uncertain. In germline, CDR1 is SNHLY, CDR2 FYNNEI. The CDR3 totals 13 residues. Trimming shortened V by 4 bases and J by 3 bases, and 7 bases separated the two germline ends. The CDR3 reads CASSGLLYNEQFF. The CDR3 bases are TGTGCCAGCAGTGGACTCCTCTACAATGAGCAGTTCTTC.

The V gene is TRBV19, the J gene TRBJ1-5; no firm D call. This CDR3 has 16 amino acids. Between the trimmed V and J ends, which lost 7 bases and 6 bases, there was a span of 22 bases. CDR1 and CDR2 (germline): LNHDA, SQIVND (reference sequence). The CDR3 sequence is CASKGVVVLEGQPQHF. CDR3 nucleotide sequence: TGTGCCAGTAAAGGCGTAGTGGTCCTCGAAGGTCAGCCCCAGCATTTT.

V gene TRBV5-1 combines with J gene TRBJ2-3, with 11 bases matching TRBD2. From germline, CDR1 is SGHRS and CDR2 YFSETQ. The CDR3 has 16 residues. V was clipped by 4 bases and J by 1 base; unmatched bases: 5. The CDR3, as DNA: TGCGCCAGCAGCCTAAGACTAGCGGGACGCACAGATACGCAGTATTTT. This gives the protein CASSLRLAGRTDTQYF.

The chain joins TRBV6-2 or TRBV6-3 to TRBJ2-1; TRBD2 might be the D (5 bases). The V gene lost 7 bases and the J gene lost 1 base, with 23 bases spanning the gap. Germline-derived CDR1 and CDR2 are MNHEY and SVGEGT. The CDR3 spans 18 residues. CDR3 DNA sequence: TGTGCCAGCACCCCCAGGAGGAGGCCGCCGGGGTCCTACAATGAGCAGTTCTTC. Residues: CASTPRRRPPGSYNEQFF.

CDR3 in amino acids: CASSVGTVTEAFF. In DNA form, the CDR3 reads TGTGCCAGCAGCGTCGGGACAGTCACTGAAGCTTTCTTT. The gene calls are TRBV7-3 and TRBJ1-1, with 7 nucleotides matching TRBD1. The CDR3 consists of 13 residues. Trimming at V came to 5 bases and at J to 4 bases, leaving 4 bases not matched to a gene. The germline gives CDR1 SGHTA, CDR2 FQGTGA.

The rearrangement joins TRBV18 to TRBJ2-1, with 7 bases aligning to TRBD1. J gave up 7 bases and V 5 bases, and 5 bases lay outside the gene matches. Germline CDR1 is KGHSH and CDR2 is LQKENI. This CDR3 has 13 amino acids. In DNA, the CDR3 is TGTGCCAGCTCAGTCAACAGGGGAAATGAGCAGTTCTTC. As protein: CASSVNRGNEQFF.

CDR3 protein: CATMGQPGQEQFF. The CDR3 region has the DNA TGTGCCACAATGGGGCAACCCGGCCAGGAGCAGTTCTTC. V is TRBV2 and J is TRBJ2-1; D perhaps matches TRBD1 (5 bases). This CDR3 region has 13 residues. CDR1 is SNHLY and CDR2 is FYNNEI in the germline V gene. The V end was cut by 10 bases, the J end by 10 bases, with 20 bases between.

The rearrangement joins TRBV2 to TRBJ2-2; D might be TRBD2 (7 bases). V lost 4 bases to trimming and J lost 1 base, with 13 bases between them. Per germline, CDR1 SNHLY and CDR2 FYNNEI. There are 16 residues in the CDR3. CDR3 amino acids: CASSARGAQNTGELFF. CDR3 nucleotides: TGTGCCAGCAGTGCCCGGGGGGCCCAGAACACCGGGGAGCTGTTTTTT.

The rearrangement joins TRBV27 to TRBJ1-2; D unresolved. CDR3 size: 13 residues. Trimming left V 5 bases short and J 3 bases short, with 10 bases between. Germline CDR1 is MNHEY and CDR2 is SMNVEV (reference sequence). DNA for the CDR3: TGTGCCAGCAGTGGCAGCCTCTACTATGGCTACACCTTC. Translating gives CASSGSLYYGYTF.

The chain links TRBV19 to TRBJ1-6, with D perhaps TRBD1 (6 bases). V was shortened by 5 bases and J by 10 bases, with 21 bases between the two germline ends. Germline V gives CDR1 LNHDA, CDR2 SQIVND (reference sequence). This CDR3 region has 16 residues. CDR3 in amino acids: CASSVTGARRSSPLHF. The DNA of the CDR3 is TGTGCCAGTAGTGTAACGGGGGCCCGGCGATCCTCACCCCTCCACTTT.

The chain recombines TRBV5-4 with TRBJ1-1; TRBD1 agrees at 7 bases. The CDR3 runs to 14 residues. Germline V lookup: CDR1 SGHNT, CDR2 YYREEE (reference sequence). J lost 11 bases, V lost 0 bases, and 10 bases had no gene match. The chain's CDR3 is CASSLDIVGGYAFF. The CDR3 region has the DNA TGTGCCAGCAGCTTGGATATTGTAGGGGGCTATGCTTTCTTT.

This clone was observed a handful of times. V usage is TRBV5-6 and J usage is TRBJ1-5; a weak D match, TRBD1 (5 bases). Germline CDR1 SGHDT, CDR2 YYEEEE. This CDR3 has 12 amino acids. V gave up 4 bases and J gave up 14 bases, with 16 bases separating them. This chain's CDR3 is CASSLGGLAKHF. The DNA for the CDR3 is TGTGCCAGCAGCCTGGGGGGACTAGCCAAGCATTTT.

The count of this clone is one. The rearrangement links TRBV2 to TRBJ2-3, with D possibly matching TRBD1 (6 bases). The CDR3 consists of 14 residues. The V end lost 4 bases, the J end lost 0 bases, and 8 bases lay between the germline ends. Germline V gene sequence: CDR1 SNHLY, CDR2 FYNNEI. The DNA for the CDR3 is TGTGCCAGCAGTGGGACAGTCAGCACAGATACGCAGTATTTT. Protein sequence: CASSGTVSTDTQYF.

This rearrangement joins TRBV7-5 to TRBJ1-6; the DNA was not compared with TRBD1, the D call given in the table. TRBV7-5 is given as a pseudogene. The CDR3 extends over 17 amino acids. Here the CDR3 reads CARSFCDGGQGRSPLHF. CDR3 coding DNA: TGTGCCAGAAGCTTCTGCGATGGGGGACAGGGGCGTTCACCCCTCCACTTT.

The V call is TRBV6-5, the J call TRBJ1-2, with unresolved D. Germline values: CDR1 MNHEY, CDR2 SVGAGI. The CDR3 loop spans 12 amino acids. Trimming cost V 6 bases and J 4 bases, with 9 bases left between them. The CDR3 sequence is CASSRGLYGYTF. In nucleotides, the CDR3 is TGTGCCAGCAGCAGAGGCCTCTATGGCTACACCTTC.

This rearrangement joins TRBV3-1 (or the pseudogene TRBV3-2) to TRBJ2-1, with 11 bases aligning to TRBD2. The CDR3 has 16 residues. Trimming at V came to 4 bases and at J to 9 bases, leaving 11 bases not matched to a gene. The germline V gene has CDR1 LGHDT and CDR2 YNNKEL (reference sequence). The CDR3 region is CASSLIAGGLKGEQFF. Here the CDR3 DNA reads TGTGCCAGCAGCCTTATAGCGGGGGGGCTTAAAGGTGAGCAGTTCTTC.

The rearrangement uses TRBV7-3 and TRBJ2-1; D is unresolved. CDR3 length equals 12 residues. V was shortened by 5 bases and J by 6 bases, with 8 bases between the two germline ends. Per the germline V gene, CDR1 is SGHTA and CDR2 is FQGTGA. This CDR3 is CASSLNSNEQFF. The CDR3 DNA follows: TGTGCCAGCAGCCTCAACAGCAATGAGCAGTTCTTC.

This clone appeared once. The rearrangement joins TRBV12-5 to TRBJ1-1; D is perhaps TRBD1 (6 bases). There are 14 residues in the CDR3. In germline, CDR1 is LGHNT, CDR2 FRNRAP. V lost 5 bases and J lost 6, with 16 bases in between. CDR3 in DNA: TGTGCTAGTGGTCAAAACCAGGGGCGGTCTGAAGCTTTCTTT. Protein product: CASGQNQGRSEAFF.

The CDR3 region has the DNA TGTGCCAGCAGTTACTCGGGGCGGGGGCGAGACTACGAGCAGTACTTC. It codes for CASSYSGRGRDYEQYF. The chain combines TRBV6-6 with TRBJ2-7; a weak D match, TRBD2 (7 bases). Germline lookup yields CDR1 MNHNY and CDR2 SVGAGI (reference sequence). The germline V and J ends were trimmed by 0 bases and 3 bases, with 15 bases remaining between them. This CDR3 has 16 amino acids.

Notes on this clone: An end of the junction differs from the germline gene, which may be a read error. V and J are TRBV19 and TRBJ1-5, with D maybe TRBD1 (6 bases). CDR3 size: 15 residues. Germline loops: CDR1 LNHDA, CDR2 SQIVND (reference sequence). CDR3 sequence reads: CASSPGGRGNQPQHF. The CDR3 coding sequence is TGTGCCAGTAGTCCCGGTGGCAGGGGCAACCAGCCCCAGCATTTT. The variable domain in full, with the rest retrieved from reference TRBV19 and TRBJ1-5, is DGGITQSPKYLFRKEGQNVTLSCEQNLNHDAMYWYRQDPGQGLRLIYYSQIVNDFQKGDIAEGYSVSREKKESFPLTVTSAQKNPTAFYLCASSPGGRGNQPQHFGDGTRLSIL.